This T cell receptor beta chain was sequenced in a study of blood T cell repertoires in COVID-19 (dated by TCRdb to 2019 to 2021). As for the study more broadly: Collaborator samples came from the United States, Italy and Spain and covered acute and convalescent phases of COVID-19. The material from the prospective study consisted of cDNA or gDNA derived from T cells, B-cell-depleted T cells, or PBMCs. The dataset comprised deeply sampled blood TCRbeta repertoires from subjects exposed to, actively infected with, or recovered from COVID-19. The repertoires were released in a freely available public database meant as a resource for research on the immune response to SARS-CoV-2. Samples were obtained from the ongoing ImmuneRACE study (first 160 participants) and from roughly 1,300 subjects provided by 6 global collaborators. Nearly every sample came with metadata listing a de-identified subject ID, COVID-19 status, age in years and sex. Where available, HLA class I and class II types were obtained from metadata supplied by the sample provider rather than from assay-based typing.

The collaborating institutions used their own protocols to collect whole blood in K2EDTA tubes. For TCRbeta analysis, collaborators shipped samples as frozen whole blood, isolated PBMCs, or DNA extracted from either of those sample types. Broader findings and caveats from the paper: The quantity of clinical and demographic metadata differed by source and by participant and was supplied without curation.

CDR3 length: 16 amino acids, cysteine to phenylalanine. Solely the CDR3 DNA is kept, with 48 bases framed from the first base. V is cut back by 2 bases and J by 7 bases, with 9 bases in the junction unmatched. CDR1 and CDR2 are read off the germline V gene as MNHNS and SASEGT. The immunoSEQ Assay, a bias-controlled multiplex PCR, was used to amplify TCRbeta CDR3 regions from genomic DNA. For the original study's pipeline: Nucleated cell counts per sample were estimated from amplification of reference gene primers within the assay. To quantify the absolute abundance of each unique TCRbeta CDR3 rearrangement, sequence reads were collapsed and filtered. For each sample, productive Simpson clonality was calculated as the square root of Simpson's diversity index across productive rearrangements. TCRdb took this table from immuneACCESS and kept in-frame rearrangements with V and J called. Such tables lack part of the clones; where checked against another copy, unresolved V genes explain under half of the gap, and the rest is unexplained. That table furnishes V, J and clone size, whereas the DNA furnished D and trimming. The sample table holds about 200,000 clones, of which around nine tenths were seen once. The ten biggest clones cover 3% to 3.5% of the sample.

There are a few counts of this clone. Which antigen it targets is not known. Qualities for individual bases were not recorded, and no much larger clone is one base off. The sequenced material came from peripheral blood. Recombination joined TRBV6-1 with TRBJ1-3; 9 bases in the middle match TRBD1. The receptor was derived from a man aged 60 to 69 with acute or convalescent COVID-19. In nucleotide form, the sequence is TGTGCCAGCAGTGAAAACAGGGGGCCCGGTGGGAACACCATATATTTT. Its translation is CASSENRGPGGNTIYF.